A selection of T cell receptor beta chains follows, all from one sample in a study of T cells in Graves' hyperthyroidism and ophthalmopathy. Via MiXCR, TCRdb re-called the multiplex PCR reads, giving one row per CDR3 protein. The table has roughly 500,000 distinct CDR3 sequences, over 35% seen once. Sequenced sample: peripheral blood or thyroid tissue (not recorded which). These receptors came from an adult woman with Graves' disease, either hyperthyroidism or ophthalmopathy (not recorded which). Each CDR3 is given with its conserved first and last residue. The D gene is left open where the match is weak. A clone size is listed for some rows: how often the clone was seen (once, few, many), or a class if it is expanded.

V	length	J	size	D	DNA	CDR3
TRBV20-1	12	TRBJ1-3	many	-	TGCAGTGCTACCAGGGGTGGAAACACCATATATTTT	CSATRGGNTIYF
TRBV7-8	13	TRBJ1-4	-	TRBD1	TGTGCCAGCAGCAAGGGGGCAGCCGAAAAACTGTTTTTT	CASSKGAAEKLFF
TRBV10-3	15	TRBJ1-6	-	-	TGTGCCATCAGTGTTTACGGGCTTAGGAGGTCACCCCTCCACTTT	CAISVYGLRRSPLHF
TRBV19	16	TRBJ2-5	-	TRBD2	TGTGCCACAAGGCGGGCCGGACTAGCGGGAGAAGAGACCCAGTACTTC	CATRRAGLAGEETQYF
TRBV19	15	TRBJ2-2	many	-	TGTGCCAGTAGTATTAGCAGACTGAACACCGGGGAGCTGTTTTTT	CASSISRLNTGELFF
TRBV30	16	TRBJ1-1	few	TRBD1	TGTGCCTGGAGTGCCTGGACAGGGGCTATGAACACTGAAGCTTTCTTT	CAWSAWTGAMNTEAFF
TRBV2	15	TRBJ1-6	once	TRBD1	TGTGCCGGACGGAGGCCAGGGGGGGATAATTCACCCCTCCACTTT	CAGRRPGGDNSPLHF
TRBV29-1	12	TRBJ1-1	-	-	TGCAGCCTCCAAAGGGGTGGCACTGAAGCTTTCTTT	CSLQRGGTEAFF
TRBV19	17	TRBJ1-2	many	TRBD1	TGTGCCAGTAGTCTCCGGACAGGGGCGTCCATCATAGGGGGCTACACCTTC	CASSLRTGASIIGGYTF
TRBV2	12	TRBJ2-7	-	TRBD2	TGTGCCAGCTGGACGGGGGGGCACGAGCAGTACTTC	CASWTGGHEQYF
TRBV5-5	14	TRBJ1-2	many	-	TGTGCCAGCAGCTTGGCTGACGCCGCCTATGGCTACACCTTC	CASSLADAAYGYTF
TRBV15	19	TRBJ2-7	-	TRBD2	TGTGCCACCAGCAGAGGCCAGCTCTTCATTAGCGGGAAGGCTTACGAGCAGTACTTC	CATSRGQLFISGKAYEQYF
TRBV11-2	15	TRBJ1-1	-	TRBD1	TGTGCCAGCAGCTTAGAGGGACAGGTGAACACTGAAGCTTTCTTT	CASSLEGQVNTEAFF
TRBV7-9	15	TRBJ2-7	once	-	TGTGCCAGCAGCCCCCCTTCGGGATTAACCTACGAGCAGTACTTC	CASSPPSGLTYEQYF
TRBV13	16	TRBJ2-7	-	-	TGTGCCAGCAGCCACCACGGGGAGGAACCCAGGGGTCGGCAGTACTTC	CASSHHGEEPRGRQYF
TRBV7-2	17	TRBJ2-7	-	TRBD2	TGTGCCAGCAGCTTCACCGGGACTAGCGGGGTCCGGGGCGAGCAGTACTTC	CASSFTGTSGVRGEQYF
TRBV11-2	17	TRBJ1-2	-	-	TGTGCCAGCAGTGCGAGTTTTGGGGGGATGGGGATGGAAGGCTACACCTTC	CASSASFGGMGMEGYTF
TRBV7-6	16	TRBJ2-2	many	TRBD2	TGTGCCAGCAGCTCCGGACTAGCGGGAGCTACCGGGGAGCTGTTTTTT	CASSSGLAGATGELFF
TRBV2	13	TRBJ1-1	-	-	TGTGCCAGCAGTGAACTGGAACAGCCCGAAGCTTTCTTT	CASSELEQPEAFF
TRBV5-1	14	TRBJ2-7	-	-	TGTGCCAGCAGCCAAGCCCAAGACAGGAACGAGCAGTACTTC	CASSQAQDRNEQYF
TRBV11-2	16	TRBJ2-7	many	TRBD2	TGTGCCAGCAGCTTAACCACTAGCGGGAGGGCCCAAGAGCAGTACTTC	CASSLTTSGRAQEQYF
TRBV19	15	TRBJ2-2	many	TRBD2	TGTGCCAGTAGTACCAGCGGGAAAAACACCGGGGAGCTGTTTTTT	CASSTSGKNTGELFF
TRBV20-1	11	TRBJ1-1	many	-	TGCAGTGCCCCACAGAACACTGAAGCTTTCTTT	CSAPQNTEAFF
TRBV19	15	TRBJ1-5	many	-	TGTGCCAGTAGTACCCCCCGACAGCTTAATCAGCCCCAGCATTTT	CASSTPRQLNQPQHF
TRBV10-3	17	TRBJ2-7	few	-	TGTGCCATCAGTGGAATTTTAGAGGGGCGCGTTAGCTACGAGCAGTACTTC	CAISGILEGRVSYEQYF
TRBV20-1	16	TRBJ2-6	many	-	TGCAGTGCTAGAGTGCCAGGCTCGTCTGGGGCCAACGTCCTGACTTTC	CSARVPGSSGANVLTF
TRBV28	12	TRBJ1-2	-	-	TGTGCCAGCGGGCCAGGTTACTATGGCTACACCTTC	CASGPGYYGYTF
TRBV3-1	15	TRBJ2-5	-	-	TGTGCCAGCAGTCAACCCATCAGTTCTCAGGAGACCCAGTACTTC	CASSQPISSQETQYF
TRBV12-3/TRBV12-4	15	TRBJ1-1	many	TRBD1	TGTGCCAGCAGTCCGGGGACAGGGCTGAACACTGAAGCTTTCTTT	CASSPGTGLNTEAFF
TRBV7-9	14	TRBJ2-7	-	-	TGTGCCAGCAGCTATTCCGGGAGTATCGACGGGCAGTACTTC	CASSYSGSIDGQYF
TRBV29-1	13	TRBJ1-5	-	TRBD1	TGCAGCGTTGAAACAGGGGGGGGTCAGCCCCAGCATTTT	CSVETGGGQPQHF
TRBV2	16	TRBJ1-3	few	-	TGTGCCAGCTCTCAGGGAGAAATCGGCTCTGGAAACACCATATATTTT	CASSQGEIGSGNTIYF
TRBV24-1	16	TRBJ2-7	many	TRBD1	TGTGCCACCAGTGATTCCTTCGGGACAGGGGGTAACGAGCAGTACTTC	CATSDSFGTGGNEQYF
TRBV7-2	15	TRBJ2-7	-	TRBD2	TGTGCCAGCAGCTTAGGGCTAGCGGGACAGAGTGAGCAGTACTTC	CASSLGLAGQSEQYF
TRBV11-2	13	TRBJ1-6	few	-	TGTGCCAGCAGCCCAAGGAGGGAGTCACCCCTCCACTTT	CASSPRRESPLHF
TRBV7-4	15	TRBJ2-5	-	-	TGTGCCAGCAGCTTAGTCGGGGCGCGGGGAGAGACCCAGTACTTC	CASSLVGARGETQYF
TRBV6-6	14	TRBJ1-1	many	-	TGTGCCAGCAGTTACCCGGGGGATGATACTGAAGCTTTCTTT	CASSYPGDDTEAFF
TRBV20-1	12	TRBJ2-5	medium-sized	-	TGCAGTGCTTCAGGGGGGGTGGAGACCCAGTACTTC	CSASGGVETQYF
TRBV10-2	15	TRBJ1-2	once	-	TGCGCCAGCAGTGATACTTGGACTGAAGCTTATGGCTACACCTTC	CASSDTWTEAYGYTF
TRBV20-1	13	TRBJ1-2	few	TRBD1	TGCAGTGCTAGGCCCATGGACAGGGACGGGTACACCTTC	CSARPMDRDGYTF
TRBV9	14	TRBJ1-2	-	-	TGTGCCAGCAGCCCAACAGAGTATAACTATGGCTACACCTTC	CASSPTEYNYGYTF
TRBV5-1	14	TRBJ2-7	-	-	TGCGCCAGCAGCTTGGTTCCAGGACCATACGAGCAGTACTTC	CASSLVPGPYEQYF